These 22 T cell receptor beta chains were sequenced from one sample in a study of radiotherapy plus CTLA-4 blockade in lung cancer. Here immunoSEQ multiplex PCR was the method, and the copy in TCRdb shows in-frame clones only, minus some. The sample includes over 70,000 clones, 86% seen only once; the top ten take just over 2%. Sequencing was performed on peripheral blood, taken from a patient treated with radiotherapy plus ipilimumab. The receptors stem from a human donor with non-small cell lung cancer who had a partial response to radiotherapy plus ipilimumab.

CDR3 in amino acids: CASSMRDSNQPQHF. As DNA, the CDR3 is TGTGCCAGTAGTATGAGGGATAGCAATCAGCCCCAGCATTTT. This chain connects TRBV19 to TRBJ1-5; D is undetermined. V shed 3 bases and J shed 0 bases, with 6 bases lying between them. CDR1 and CDR2 (germline): LNHDA, SQIVND (reference sequence). The CDR3 is 14 amino acids.

J is TRBJ2-7 and V is TRBV6-6; no definite D call. V was cut by 0 bases and J by 4 bases, with 7 bases left in between. The germline V gene encodes CDR1 MNHNY and CDR2 SVGAGI (reference sequence). The CDR3 loop spans 13 amino acids. For the CDR3, the DNA is TGTGCCAGCAGTTACTCGGCACCTTACGAGCAGTACTTC. As protein: CASSYSAPYEQYF.

This clone was observed a single time. CDR3: CASSASYSGNTIYF. In DNA, the CDR3 is TGTGCCAGTAGTGCAAGCTACTCTGGAAACACCATATATTTT. The chain has TRBV19 and TRBJ1-3; D gene unclear. This CDR3 contains 14 residues. In germline, CDR1 is LNHDA, CDR2 SQIVND (reference sequence). Trimming took 5 bases from V and 0 from J, leaving 8 bases between them.

The chain has TRBV5-1 and TRBJ1-4; D might be TRBD1 (5 bases). Deletions cut 1 base from V and 8 bases from J, with 12 bases between. The germline V gene has CDR1 SGHRS and CDR2 YFSETQ. This CDR3 is built from 14 residues. The CDR3 loop is CASSLTGPREKLFF. CDR3 DNA sequence: TGCGCCAGCAGCTTGACAGGTCCAAGGGAAAAACTGTTTTTT. The entire variable domain, with the rest obtained from reference TRBV5-1 and TRBJ1-4, is as follows: KAGVTQTPRYLIKTRGQQVTLSCSPISGHRSVSWYQQTPGQGLQFLFEYFSETQRNKGNFPGRFSGRQFSNSRSEMNVSTLELGDSALYLCASSLTGPREKLFFGSGTQLSVL.

This clone has just one count. The CDR3 region has the DNA TGTGCCAGCAGCCCTCGGACTAGCGGGTACAATGAGCAGTTCTTC. It yields the protein CASSPRTSGYNEQFF. The chain carries TRBV7-2 and TRBJ2-1; 11 bases fit TRBD2. This CDR3 is built from 15 residues. J gave up 4 bases and V 5 bases, and 4 bases lay outside the gene matches. Germline values: CDR1 SGHTA, CDR2 FQGNSA.

The chain carries TRBV10-1 and TRBJ1-5, with 7 bases fitting TRBD1. Unmatched junction bases numbered 10, after V lost 3 bases and J lost 5 bases. The CDR3 covers 16 residues. The germline CDR1 and CDR2 sequences are WNHNN and SYGVQD (reference sequence). The CDR3 sequence: CASSESGTVVDQPQHF. CDR3 nucleotide sequence: TGCGCCAGCAGTGAATCCGGGACAGTAGTCGATCAGCCCCAGCATTTT.

The V and J genes are TRBV28 and TRBJ2-5, with TRBD1 matching over 7 bases. Germline V gene data show CDR1 as MDHEN and CDR2 as SYDVKM. This CDR3 contains 15 residues. The trim removed 5 bases at V and 5 bases at J, leaving 11 bases unmatched. CDR3 residues: CASSILGQGDETQYF. The DNA of the CDR3 is TGTGCCAGCAGTATTCTCGGGCAGGGGGATGAGACCCAGTACTTC.

The rearrangement uses TRBV6-6 and TRBJ1-5; D is unresolved. V was trimmed by 1 base and J by 4 bases, leaving 8 bases between them. This CDR3 is 14 amino acids long. Looked up from germline, CDR1 is MNHNY and CDR2 is SVGAGI (reference sequence). This CDR3 is CASSYYSANQPQHF. The CDR3 bases are TGTGCCAGCAGTTACTACAGTGCTAATCAGCCCCAGCATTTT.

This rearrangement joins TRBV4-1 to TRBJ2-3; maybe TRBD2 (6 bases). The germline CDR1 and CDR2 sequences are MGHRA and YSYEKL. V dropped 4 bases and J dropped 4 bases, with 21 bases sitting between them. The CDR3 spans 17 residues. DNA of the CDR3: TGCGCCAGCAGCCCACGGGCACTAGCTGATTCAGCAGATACGCAGTATTTT. Protein: CASSPRALADSADTQYF.

The chain couples TRBV19 to TRBJ2-7; TRBD1 matches at 12 bases. There are 15 residues in the CDR3. In germline, CDR1 is LNHDA, CDR2 SQIVND (reference sequence). V shed 2 bases, J shed 2 bases, and the junction held 1 base outside the gene matches. The CDR3 is CASSIRDRGPYEQYF. The CDR3 DNA reads TGTGCCAGTAGTATAAGGGACAGGGGGCCCTACGAGCAGTACTTC.

The chain combines TRBV4-1 with TRBJ2-3, with TRBD1 matching over 8 bases. CDR1 is MGHRA, CDR2 YSYEKL, per germline. The CDR3 is 17 residues long. Trimming took 4 bases from V and 4 from J; bases not matched to a gene: 13. CDR3 bases: TGCGCCAGCAGCCTGGCGGGCCAGGGGGCCAACGCAGATACGCAGTATTTT. This encodes CASSLAGQGANADTQYF.

The chain recombines TRBV20-1 with TRBJ1-2, with D possibly TRBD1 on 5 matching bases. Per germline, CDR1 DFQATT and CDR2 SNEGSKA (reference sequence). The CDR3 is 10 residues long. Trimming took off 4 bases at V and 6 bases at J, with 6 bases between the two ends. The CDR3 DNA follows: TGCAGTGCTACCAGGGATGGCTACACCTTC. It encodes CSATRDGYTF.

The chain has TRBV10-2 and TRBJ1-2; D possibly corresponds to TRBD1 (6 bases). V was pared by 8 bases and J by 4 bases, with 14 bases between. Looked up from germline, CDR1 is WSHSY and CDR2 is SAAADI. This CDR3 contains 13 residues. As DNA, the CDR3 is TGCGCCAGCCGGGAACCAGGGGCCTATGGCTACACCTTC. It encodes CASREPGAYGYTF.

The chain is built from TRBV7-9 and TRBJ2-3; possibly TRBD2 for D (6 bases). The CDR3 has 13 residues. Trimming left V 5 bases short and J 5 bases short, with 11 bases between. Germline-derived CDR1 and CDR2 are SEHNR and FQNEAQ (reference sequence). In DNA form, the CDR3 reads TGTGCCAGCAGCGGAGGGGTAAAAGATACGCAGTATTTT. It codes for CASSGGVKDTQYF.

The chain couples TRBV6-5 to TRBJ1-1; 9 positions match TRBD1. The CDR3 is 15 amino acids. Germline V CDR1 and CDR2: MNHEY, SVGAGI. J gave up 4 bases and V 6 bases, and 9 bases lay outside the gene matches. CDR3 DNA sequence: TGTGCCAGCAGCCCCCCGACAGGGGGTGCCACTGAAGCTTTCTTT. Encoded protein: CASSPPTGGATEAFF.

The count of this clone is one. V is TRBV10-1 and J is TRBJ1-5, with a possible D match to TRBD1 (6 bases). CDR3 length equals 15 residues. CDR1 WNHNN and CDR2 SYGVQD come from the germline V gene (reference sequence). V gave up 8 bases and J gave up 3 bases, with 17 bases separating them. The DNA for the CDR3 is TGCGCCAGCTCCCTCTGGACAGCCTACAATCAGCCCCAGCATTTT. It yields the protein CASSLWTAYNQPQHF.

The V call is TRBV11-2, the J call TRBJ2-7; D is unclear. The CDR3 is made up of 14 amino acids. The V gene lost 3 bases and the J gene lost 7 bases, with 16 bases spanning the gap. Germline V gives CDR1 SGHAT, CDR2 FQNNGV. Here the CDR3 reads CASSFQTVASEQYF. The CDR3 DNA reads as TGTGCCAGCAGCTTCCAGACTGTCGCGAGTGAGCAGTACTTC.

This chain links TRBV11-2 with TRBJ2-3; 15 bases fit TRBD2. The trim removed 1 base at V and 6 bases at J, leaving 8 bases unmatched. Per the germline V gene, CDR1 is SGHAT and CDR2 is FQNNGV. This CDR3 has 18 amino acids. CDR3 residues: CASSLGGTSGGFGDTQYF. CDR3 sequence (DNA): TGTGCCAGCAGCTTAGGCGGGACTAGCGGGGGGTTTGGGGATACGCAGTATTTT.

V gene TRBV7-8 combines with J gene TRBJ2-1, with a weak D call TRBD1 (5 bases). V lost 8 bases, J lost 6 bases, and 20 bases lay in between. The germline CDR1 and CDR2 sequences are SGHVS and FQNEAQ. The CDR3 consists of 15 residues. Written as DNA, the CDR3 is TGTGCCAGCGGCACCCGACAGCTTTGGGGCAATGAGCAGTTCTTC. It encodes CASGTRQLWGNEQFF.

This clone occurred once. This chain links TRBV2 with TRBJ2-5; TRBD2 aligns across 7 bases. The CDR3 is 11 residues long. The germline V gene encodes CDR1 SNHLY and CDR2 FYNNEI. The junction had 1 base not matched to a gene; V was cut back by 10 bases and J by 2 bases. CDR3 amino acids: CATGLQETQYF. CDR3 nucleotides: TGTGCCACGGGACTACAAGAGACCCAGTACTTC.

The J gene is TRBJ2-3, the V gene TRBV7-8; TRBD2 is a possible D gene (5 bases). The CDR3 totals 17 residues. With 3 bases removed from V and 1 base from J, the gap between germline ends came to 17 bases. Germline CDR1 SGHVS, CDR2 FQNEAQ. CDR3 nucleotide sequence: TGTGCCAGCAGCTTTACCGACCCCGGAGGAGGCACAGATACGCAGTATTTT. Translated: CASSFTDPGGGTDTQYF. The full variable domain, completed using reference TRBV7-8 and TRBJ2-3, is GAGVSQSPRYKVAKRGQDVALRCDPISGHVSLFWYQQALGQGPEFLTYFQNEAQLDKSGLPSDRFFAERPEGSVSTLKIQRTQQEDSAVYLCASSFTDPGGGTDTQYFGPGTRLTVL.

V usage is TRBV28 and J usage is TRBJ2-2, with TRBD1 identical over 9 bases. The germline V gene has CDR1 MDHEN and CDR2 SYDVKM. The CDR3 covers 19 residues. Germline trimming cut 1 base from V and 5 bases from J; bases unmatched to any gene: 14. The chain's CDR3 is CASSLFPRQGDRRTGELFF. CDR3 nucleotides: TGTGCCAGCAGTTTATTCCCGCGACAGGGGGACCGGAGGACCGGGGAGCTGTTTTTT.